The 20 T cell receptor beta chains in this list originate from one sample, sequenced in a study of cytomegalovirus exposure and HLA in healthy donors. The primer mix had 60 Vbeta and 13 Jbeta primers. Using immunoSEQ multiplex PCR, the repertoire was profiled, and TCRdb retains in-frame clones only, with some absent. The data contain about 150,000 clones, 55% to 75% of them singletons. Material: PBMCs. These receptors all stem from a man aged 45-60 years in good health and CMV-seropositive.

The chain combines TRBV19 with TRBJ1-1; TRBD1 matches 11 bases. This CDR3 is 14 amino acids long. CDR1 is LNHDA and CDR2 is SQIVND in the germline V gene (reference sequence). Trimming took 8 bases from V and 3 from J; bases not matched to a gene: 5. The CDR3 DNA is TGTGCCAGTCACCGGGACAGGGGGGACACTGAAGCTTTCTTT. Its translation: CASHRDRGDTEAFF.

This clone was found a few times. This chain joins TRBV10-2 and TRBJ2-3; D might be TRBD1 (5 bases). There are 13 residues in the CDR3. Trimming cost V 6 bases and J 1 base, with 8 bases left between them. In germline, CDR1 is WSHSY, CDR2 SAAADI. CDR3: CASSLQGTDTQYF. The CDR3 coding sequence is TGCGCCAGCAGCCTACAGGGCACAGATACGCAGTATTTT.

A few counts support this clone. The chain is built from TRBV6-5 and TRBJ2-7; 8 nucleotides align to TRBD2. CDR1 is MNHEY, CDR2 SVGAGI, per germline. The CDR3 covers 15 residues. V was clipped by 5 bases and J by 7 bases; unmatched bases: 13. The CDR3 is CASSAPGLGSREQYF. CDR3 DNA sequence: TGTGCCAGCAGTGCACCGGGACTAGGGAGCCGAGAGCAGTACTTC.

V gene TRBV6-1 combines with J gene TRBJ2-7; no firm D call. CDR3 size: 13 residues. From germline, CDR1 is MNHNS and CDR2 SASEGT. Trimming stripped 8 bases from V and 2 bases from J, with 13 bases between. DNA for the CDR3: TGTGCCAGCGCCGGTACGAGGACCTACGAGCAGTACTTC. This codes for CASAGTRTYEQYF.

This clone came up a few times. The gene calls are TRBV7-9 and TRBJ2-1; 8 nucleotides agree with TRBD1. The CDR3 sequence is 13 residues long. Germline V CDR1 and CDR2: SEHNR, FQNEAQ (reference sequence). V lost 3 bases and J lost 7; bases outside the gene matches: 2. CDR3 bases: TGTGCCAGCAGCTTCAGGGGGCCGAATGAGCAGTTCTTC. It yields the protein CASSFRGPNEQFF. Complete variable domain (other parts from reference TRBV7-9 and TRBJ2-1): DTGVSQNPRHKITKRGQNVTFRCDPISEHNRLYWYRQTLGQGPEFLTYFQNEAQLEKSRLLSDRFSAERPKGSFSTLEIQRTEQGDSAMYLCASSFRGPNEQFFGPGTRLTVL.

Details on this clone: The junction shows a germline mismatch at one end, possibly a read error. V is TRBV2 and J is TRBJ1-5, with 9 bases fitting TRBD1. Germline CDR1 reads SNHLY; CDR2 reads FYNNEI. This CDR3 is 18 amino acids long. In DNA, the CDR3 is TGTGCCAGCAGTGGAGTCGAGGCACAGGGGGCCGCTAGTCAGCCTCAGCATTTT. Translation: CASSGVEAQGAASQPQHF.

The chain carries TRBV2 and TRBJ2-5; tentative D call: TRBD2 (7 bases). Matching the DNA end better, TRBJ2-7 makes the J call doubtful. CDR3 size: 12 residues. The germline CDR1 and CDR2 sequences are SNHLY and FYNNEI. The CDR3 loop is CASGGGTYEQYF. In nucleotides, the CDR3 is TGTGCCAGCGGGGGGGGCACCTACGAGCAGTACTTC.

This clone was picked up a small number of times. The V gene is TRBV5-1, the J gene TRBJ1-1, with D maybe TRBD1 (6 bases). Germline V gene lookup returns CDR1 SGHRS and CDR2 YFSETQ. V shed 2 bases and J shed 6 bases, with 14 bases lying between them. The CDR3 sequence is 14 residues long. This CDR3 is CASSFGQLFSEAFF. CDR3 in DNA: TGCGCCAGCAGCTTTGGACAGTTATTCTCTGAAGCTTTCTTT.

CDR3 bases: TGTGCCAGCAGCCCGTCGGGACTAGCGGGGGAGCAGTACTTC. Translation gives CASSPSGLAGEQYF. The chain combines TRBV7-8 with TRBJ2-7; 13 bases are a match to TRBD2. From germline, CDR1 is SGHVS and CDR2 FQNEAQ. The junction had 5 bases not matched to a gene; V was cut back by 5 bases and J by 7 bases. This CDR3 region has 14 residues.

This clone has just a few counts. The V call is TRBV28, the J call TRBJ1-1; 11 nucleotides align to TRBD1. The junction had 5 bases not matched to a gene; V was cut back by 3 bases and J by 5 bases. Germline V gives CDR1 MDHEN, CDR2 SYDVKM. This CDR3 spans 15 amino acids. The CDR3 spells CASSLGQGVITEAFF. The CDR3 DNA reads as TGTGCCAGCAGTTTGGGACAGGGGGTGATTACTGAAGCTTTCTTT.

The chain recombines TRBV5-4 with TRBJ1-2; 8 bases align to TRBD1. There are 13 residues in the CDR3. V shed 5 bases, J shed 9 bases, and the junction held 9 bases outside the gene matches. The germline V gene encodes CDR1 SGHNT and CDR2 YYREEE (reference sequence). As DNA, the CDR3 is TGTGCCAGCAGTTCGGACAGGGTAAACCGCTACACCTTC. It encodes CASSSDRVNRYTF.

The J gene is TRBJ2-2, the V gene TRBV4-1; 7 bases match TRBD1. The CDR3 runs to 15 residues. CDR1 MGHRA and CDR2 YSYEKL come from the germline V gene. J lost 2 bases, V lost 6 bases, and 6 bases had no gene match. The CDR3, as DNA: TGCGCCAGCAGGACAGACAGGGTCAACACCGGGGAGCTGTTTTTT. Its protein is CASRTDRVNTGELFF.

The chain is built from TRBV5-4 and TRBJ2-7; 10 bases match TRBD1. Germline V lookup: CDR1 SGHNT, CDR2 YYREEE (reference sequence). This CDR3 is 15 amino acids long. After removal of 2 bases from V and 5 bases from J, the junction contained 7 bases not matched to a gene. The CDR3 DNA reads TGTGCCAGCAGCTTCCCTGGACAGGGGGGCGACGAGCAGTACTTC. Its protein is CASSFPGQGGDEQYF.

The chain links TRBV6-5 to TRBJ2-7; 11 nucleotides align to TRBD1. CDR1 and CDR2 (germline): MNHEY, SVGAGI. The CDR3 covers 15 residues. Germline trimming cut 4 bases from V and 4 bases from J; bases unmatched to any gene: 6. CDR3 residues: CASSLGGTGGYEQYF. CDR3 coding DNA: TGTGCCAGCAGTTTGGGCGGGACAGGGGGTTACGAGCAGTACTTC.

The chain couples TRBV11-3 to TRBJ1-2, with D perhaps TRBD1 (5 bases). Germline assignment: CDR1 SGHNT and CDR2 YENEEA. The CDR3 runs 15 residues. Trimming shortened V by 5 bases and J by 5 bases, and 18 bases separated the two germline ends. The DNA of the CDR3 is TGTGCCAGCAGCCGGGGGGATCTGAACCTTTATGGCTACACCTTC. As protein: CASSRGDLNLYGYTF. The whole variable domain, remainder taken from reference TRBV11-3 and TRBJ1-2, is EAGVVQSPRYKIIEKKQPVAFWCNPISGHNTLYWYLQNLGQGPELLIRYENEEAVDDSQLPKDRFSAERLKGVDSTLKIQPAELGDSAVYLCASSRGDLNLYGYTFGSGTRLTVV.

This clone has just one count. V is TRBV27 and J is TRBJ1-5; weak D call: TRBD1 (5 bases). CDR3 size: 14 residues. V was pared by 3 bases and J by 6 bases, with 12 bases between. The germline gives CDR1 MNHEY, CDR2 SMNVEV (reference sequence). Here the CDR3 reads CASSFAGESQPQHF. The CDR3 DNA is TGTGCCAGCAGTTTCGCGGGGGAGTCTCAGCCCCAGCATTTT.

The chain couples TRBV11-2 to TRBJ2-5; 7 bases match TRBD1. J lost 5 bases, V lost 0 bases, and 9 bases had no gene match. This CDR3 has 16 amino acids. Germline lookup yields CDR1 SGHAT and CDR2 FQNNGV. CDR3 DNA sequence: TGTGCCAGCAGCTTAGATTGGGCGACAGGGCTTGAGACCCAGTACTTC. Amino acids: CASSLDWATGLETQYF.

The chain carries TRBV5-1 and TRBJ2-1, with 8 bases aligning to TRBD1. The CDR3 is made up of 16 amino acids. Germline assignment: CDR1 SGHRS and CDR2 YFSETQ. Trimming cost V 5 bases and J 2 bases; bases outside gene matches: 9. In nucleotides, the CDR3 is TGCGCCAGCAGGTTTGGGTGGGACAGGCCCTACAATGAGCAGTTCTTC. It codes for CASRFGWDRPYNEQFF. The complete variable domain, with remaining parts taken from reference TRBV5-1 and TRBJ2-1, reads KAGVTQTPRYLIKTRGQQVTLSCSPISGHRSVSWYQQTPGQGLQFLFEYFSETQRNKGNFPGRFSGRQFSNSRSEMNVSTLELGDSALYLCASRFGWDRPYNEQFFGPGTRLTVL.

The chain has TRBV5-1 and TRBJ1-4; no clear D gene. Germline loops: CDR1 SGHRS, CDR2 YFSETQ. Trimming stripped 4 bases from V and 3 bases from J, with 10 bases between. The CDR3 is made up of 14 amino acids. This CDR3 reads CASSREGPNEKLFF. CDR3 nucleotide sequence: TGCGCCAGCAGCCGTGAGGGTCCTAATGAAAAACTGTTTTTT. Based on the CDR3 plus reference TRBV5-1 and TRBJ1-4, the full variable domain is KAGVTQTPRYLIKTRGQQVTLSCSPISGHRSVSWYQQTPGQGLQFLFEYFSETQRNKGNFPGRFSGRQFSNSRSEMNVSTLELGDSALYLCASSREGPNEKLFFGSGTQLSVL.

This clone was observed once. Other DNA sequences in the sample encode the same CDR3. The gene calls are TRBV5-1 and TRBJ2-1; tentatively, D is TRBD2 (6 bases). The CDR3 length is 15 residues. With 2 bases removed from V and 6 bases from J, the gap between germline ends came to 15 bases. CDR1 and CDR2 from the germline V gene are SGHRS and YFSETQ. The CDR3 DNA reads TGCGCCAGCAGCTTAACCGGGACTTCCCTCAATGAGCAGTTCTTC. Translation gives CASSLTGTSLNEQFF. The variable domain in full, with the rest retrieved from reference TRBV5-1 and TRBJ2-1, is KAGVTQTPRYLIKTRGQQVTLSCSPISGHRSVSWYQQTPGQGLQFLFEYFSETQRNKGNFPGRFSGRQFSNSRSEMNVSTLELGDSALYLCASSLTGTSLNEQFFGPGTRLTVL.